A single sample is the source of the 10 T cell receptor beta chains below, sequenced in a study of blood T cells in healthy people across ages (dated by TCRdb to the mid-2010s). Library creation used 5' RACE. Sequenced using an Illumina HiSeq 2500. A second about 6 to 11 cycle PCR used a sample-barcoded 5' primer and a J-beta primer mix. In-frame beta chains were kept once TCRdb had trimmed the public reads at Q25 with fastp and called clones with MiXCR. Merged by CDR3 protein, the rows form single entries marked with the most common genes and DNA. In all, the sample holds some 640,000 distinct CDR3 sequences, and approximately 49% of those were seen once. The ten largest clones take up around a third of the sample. Specimen: blood. All receptors come from a woman aged 55-70 years in good health.

The chain combines TRBV20-1 with TRBJ2-1, with 13 bases aligning to TRBD2. CDR3 length equals 16 residues. Germline trimming cut 2 bases from V and 10 bases from J; bases unmatched to any gene: 11. The germline V gene encodes CDR1 DFQATT and CDR2 SNEGSKA (reference sequence). The DNA for the CDR3 is TGCAGTGCTAGACCCTATGGACTAGCGGGAGCTGTGGAGCAGTTCTTC. Amino acid sequence: CSARPYGLAGAVEQFF.

Written as DNA, the CDR3 is TGCGCCAGCAGCCAACTAGCGGGAGAATACAATGAGCAGTTCTTC. Translation gives CASSQLAGEYNEQFF. This chain links TRBV4-1 with TRBJ2-1, with 10 bases that match TRBD2. Germline V gene lookup returns CDR1 MGHRA and CDR2 YSYEKL. After removal of 2 bases from V and 4 bases from J, the junction contained 2 bases not matched to a gene. The CDR3 contains 15 residues.

V and J are TRBV9 and TRBJ2-3; D not certain. The CDR3 is made up of 14 amino acids. Trimming pared 3 bases from V and 0 bases from J, leaving 8 bases between. CDR1 is SGDLS and CDR2 is YYNGEE in the germline V gene. The DNA of the CDR3 is TGTGCCAGCAGCGAAGCGTTTAGCACAGATACGCAGTATTTT. Encoded protein: CASSEAFSTDTQYF.

This clonotype was seen many times. This sequence joins TRBV5-1 and TRBJ2-1, with 9 bases matching TRBD1. There are 15 residues in the CDR3. V was clipped by 5 bases and J by 7 bases; unmatched bases: 10. The germline V gene encodes CDR1 SGHRS and CDR2 YFSETQ. CDR3 DNA sequence: TGCGCCAGCAGGGCCGGGACAGGGATGAGGAATGAGCAGTTCTTC. Its translation: CASRAGTGMRNEQFF.

This clonotype has a single count. The gene calls are TRBV20-1 and TRBJ2-5, with 8 bases identical to TRBD2. This CDR3 is 11 amino acids long. Looked up from germline, CDR1 is DFQATT and CDR2 is SNEGSKA (reference sequence). V gave up 1 base and J gave up 12 bases; unmatched junction bases: 4. The CDR3 loop is CSARGGTRKYF. The DNA of the CDR3 is TGCAGTGCTAGAGGCGGGACTAGAAAGTACTTC.

This clonotype has just a few counts. The chain couples TRBV27 to TRBJ2-5; a weak D match, TRBD1 (6 bases). This CDR3 region has 14 residues. In germline, CDR1 is MNHEY, CDR2 SMNVEV (reference sequence). Trimming shortened V by 4 bases and J by 4 bases, and 13 bases separated the two germline ends. CDR3 residues: CASSSLQGLETQYF. In DNA form, the CDR3 reads TGTGCCAGCAGTTCACTACAGGGTCTAGAGACCCAGTACTTC.

The V call is TRBV7-2, the J call TRBJ1-6, with 9 bases identical to TRBD1. The junction had 15 bases not matched to a gene; V was cut back by 0 bases and J by 0 bases. Germline loops: CDR1 SGHTA, CDR2 FQGNSA. The CDR3 spans 22 residues. For the CDR3, the DNA is TGTGCCAGCAGCTTAGCGCCCAGGCGGACAGGGGCCGCCAGCTCCTATAATTCACCCCTCCACTTT. Amino acids: CASSLAPRRTGAASSYNSPLHF.

The chain employs TRBV20-1 and TRBJ2-3, with D possibly called TRBD1 or TRBD2 (5 bases each). V lost 3 bases and J 3 bases, leaving 13 bases between the germline ends. Germline CDR1 reads DFQATT; CDR2 reads SNEGSKA (reference sequence). The CDR3 is made up of 14 amino acids. The CDR3 region has the DNA TGCAGTGCTAGTCCCCCGGGACCTACAGATACGCAGTATTTT. This gives the protein CSASPPGPTDTQYF.

The V gene is TRBV29-1, the J gene TRBJ2-5; TRBD2 agrees at 8 bases. This CDR3 has 13 amino acids. Germline-derived CDR1 and CDR2 are SQVTM and ANQGSEA. The trim removed 6 bases at V and 6 bases at J, leaving 9 bases unmatched. The CDR3 sequence is CSVERLAQQTQYF. The CDR3 bases are TGCAGCGTGGAGCGACTAGCGCAACAGACCCAGTACTTC.

The V gene is TRBV12-3 or TRBV12-4, the J gene TRBJ2-7; D remains unclear. There are 14 residues in the CDR3. Trimming shortened V by 6 bases and J by 3 bases, and 15 bases separated the two germline ends. Written as DNA, the CDR3 is TGTGCCAGCAGACCCGGTCCAAAATACTACGAGCAGTACTTC. This encodes CASRPGPKYYEQYF.